The TCR beta chain under discussion was sequenced for a study of blood T cell repertoires in COVID-19. On the study more broadly: COVID-19 samples collected from the United States, Italy and Spain covered acute and convalescent phases.

As handled by the study authors: It was from reference gene primer amplification that nucleated cell counts were estimated. Some clones are missing from TCRdb's copy, which holds only in-frame ones; the method was immunoSEQ multiplex PCR. V, J and clone size are taken as reported in that table, and D and trimming were inferred from the DNA itself. Here the sample spans a few hundred thousand clones, roughly 87% being singletons. This TCR was sampled from a man in his late teens or twenties with active or convalescent COVID-19. The sequenced sample consisted of peripheral blood.

This CDR3 is CASSQDRGEQYF. CDR3 bases: TGTGCCAGCAGCCAAGACCGCGGGGAGCAGTACTTC. The V and J genes are TRBV3-1 (or the pseudogene TRBV3-2) and TRBJ2-7; maybe TRBD2 (5 bases). Trimming stripped 0 bases from V and 7 bases from J, with 7 bases between. The CDR3 runs to 12 residues. Germline CDR1 LGHDT, CDR2 YNNKEL (reference sequence).